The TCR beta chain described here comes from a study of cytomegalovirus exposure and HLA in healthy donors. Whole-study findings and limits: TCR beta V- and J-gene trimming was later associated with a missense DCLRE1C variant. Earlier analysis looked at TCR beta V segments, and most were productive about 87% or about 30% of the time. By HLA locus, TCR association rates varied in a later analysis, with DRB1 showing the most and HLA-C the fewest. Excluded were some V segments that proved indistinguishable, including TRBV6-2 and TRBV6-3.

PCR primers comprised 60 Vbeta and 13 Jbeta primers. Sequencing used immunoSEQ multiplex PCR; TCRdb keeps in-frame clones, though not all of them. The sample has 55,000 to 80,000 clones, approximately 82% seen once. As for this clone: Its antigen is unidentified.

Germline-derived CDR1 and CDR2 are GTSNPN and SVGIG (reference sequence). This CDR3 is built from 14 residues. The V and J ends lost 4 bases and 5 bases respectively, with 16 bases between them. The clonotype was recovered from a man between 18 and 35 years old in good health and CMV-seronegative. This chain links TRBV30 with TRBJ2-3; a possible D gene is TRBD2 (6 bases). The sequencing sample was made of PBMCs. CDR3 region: CAWIAGYLKDTQYF. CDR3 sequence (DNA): TGTGCCTGGATTGCGGGGTATCTAAAAGATACGCAGTATTTT.